This passage covers 25 T cell receptor beta chains from one sample sequenced in a study of T cell responses to AZD1222 COVID-19 vaccine (dated by TCRdb to 2020 to 2023). What this sample's time point label stands for: baseline before first vaccination. Receptors were amplified or captured by the immunoSEQ multiplex PCR assay. Entries here come from immuneACCESS through TCRdb and include only in-frame sequences with V and J called. Some clones fail to appear in such tables; in the studies checked, an unresolved V gene covers under half of the shortfall, and the cause of the remainder is unknown. A total of 100,000 to 150,000 clones appear in this sample, roughly 87% of them only once. Of the sample, 9.8% falls within the top ten clones. This specimen consisted of peripheral blood, obtained on day 0 of AZD1222 vaccination. The source of these receptors is an adult in good health.

The CDR3, as DNA: TGCAGTGCTAGCCCTGACAATGAGCAGTTCTTC. Amino acid sequence: CSASPDNEQFF. The chain has TRBV20-1 and TRBJ2-1; D ambiguous. Trimming took off 3 bases at V and 5 bases at J, with 5 bases between the two ends. The CDR3 loop spans 11 amino acids. Per the germline V gene, CDR1 is DFQATT and CDR2 is SNEGSKA (reference sequence).

The chain joins TRBV19 to TRBJ2-6; a possible D gene is TRBD1 (6 bases). V was cut by 5 bases and J by 0 bases, with 14 bases left in between. The CDR3 covers 17 residues. CDR1 and CDR2 from the germline V gene are LNHDA and SQIVND (reference sequence). The CDR3 nucleotides are TGTGCCAGTAGTCAACAGGGCTACACCTCTGGGGCCAACGTCCTGACTTTC. Protein: CASSQQGYTSGANVLTF.

The V call is TRBV14, the J call TRBJ1-6; maybe TRBD1 (5 bases). The germline V gene has CDR1 SGHDN and CDR2 FVKESK. Trimming shortened V by 1 base and J by 8 bases, and 12 bases separated the two germline ends. This CDR3 is built from 15 residues. This CDR3 reads CASSQAGRVYSPLHF. The CDR3 coding sequence is TGTGCCAGCAGCCAAGCTGGCAGGGTCTATTCACCCCTCCACTTT. The whole variable domain, filled in from reference TRBV14 and TRBJ1-6, reads EAGVTQFPSHSVIEKGQTVTLRCDPISGHDNLYWYRRVMGKEIKFLLHFVKESKQDESGMPNNRFLAERTGGTYSTLKVQPAELEDSGVYFCASSQAGRVYSPLHFGNGTRLTVT.

The chain combines TRBV13 with TRBJ2-2, with TRBD1 identical over 9 bases. This CDR3 contains 16 residues. Trimming removed 5 bases from V and 5 bases from J; junction bases left unmatched: 9. Per germline, CDR1 PRHDT and CDR2 FYEKMQ (reference sequence). CDR3 loop: CASSILQGAGTGELFF. The DNA of the CDR3 is TGTGCCAGCAGCATCTTACAGGGGGCGGGTACCGGGGAGCTGTTTTTT.

The V call is TRBV19, the J call TRBJ2-7; 9 nucleotides line up with TRBD1. This CDR3 contains 15 residues. The germline CDR1 and CDR2 sequences are LNHDA and SQIVND (reference sequence). The junction had 8 bases not matched to a gene; V was cut back by 3 bases and J by 5 bases. CDR3 sequence: CASSMGTGRMDEQYF. The CDR3 bases are TGTGCCAGTAGTATGGGGACAGGGAGAATGGACGAGCAGTACTTC.

The chain's CDR3 is CTVVRGEETQYF. In nucleotides, the CDR3 is TGCACGGTGGTAAGGGGAGAAGAGACCCAGTACTTC. This sequence joins TRBV29-1 and TRBJ2-5; perhaps D is TRBD1 or TRBD2 (5 bases each). Germline lookup yields CDR1 SQVTM and CDR2 ANQGSEA. The CDR3 loop spans 12 amino acids.

This CDR3 reads CASSLMGQGDEQYF. Here the CDR3 DNA reads TGTGCCAGCAGCTTGATGGGACAGGGGGACGAGCAGTACTTC. V is TRBV7-3 and J is TRBJ2-7; 11 bases line up with TRBD1. This CDR3 is 14 amino acids long. V lost 3 bases, J lost 5 bases, and 3 bases stayed unmatched. From germline, CDR1 is SGHTA and CDR2 FQGTGA. The full variable domain, with the rest looked up from reference TRBV7-3 and TRBJ2-7, is GAGVSQTPSNKVTEKGKYVELRCDPISGHTALYWYRQSLGQGPEFLIYFQGTGAADDSGLPNDRFFAVRPEGSVSTLKIQRTERGDSAVYLCASSLMGQGDEQYFGPGTRLTVT.

V is TRBV7-2 and J is TRBJ2-7; 8 nucleotides line up with TRBD1. This CDR3 comprises 15 residues. Looked up from germline, CDR1 is SGHTA and CDR2 is FQGNSA. With 5 bases clipped from V and 2 bases from J, the junction kept 8 bases outside the gene matches. CDR3 in amino acids: CASSPWAQGAYEQYF. The CDR3 DNA is TGTGCCAGCAGCCCTTGGGCACAGGGGGCCTACGAGCAGTACTTC.

V usage is TRBV25-1 and J usage is TRBJ1-6; 10 bases line up with TRBD1. CDR3 length: 14 amino acids. J was trimmed by 8 bases and V by 8 bases; bases with no gene match: 6. Germline lookup yields CDR1 MGHDK and CDR2 SYGVNS. The DNA for the CDR3 is TGTGCCAGCTCCCCGACAGGGGGCGATTCACCCCTCCACTTT. Amino acids: CASSPTGGDSPLHF.

The V call is TRBV19, the J call TRBJ1-1; 10 bases line up with TRBD1. After removal of 3 bases from V and 5 bases from J, the junction contained 3 bases not matched to a gene. This CDR3 is built from 14 residues. Per germline, CDR1 LNHDA and CDR2 SQIVND (reference sequence). The CDR3: CASSMWDRGTEAFF. In nucleotides, the CDR3 is TGTGCCAGTAGTATGTGGGACAGGGGAACTGAAGCTTTCTTT.

This clone was seen once. The rearrangement links TRBV19 to TRBJ2-7; possibly TRBD1 for D (5 bases). Germline V lookup: CDR1 LNHDA, CDR2 SQIVND (reference sequence). V shed 3 bases and J shed 3 bases, with 18 bases lying between them. The CDR3 totals 16 residues. CDR3 in DNA: TGTGCCAGTAGTATCGATTCCAGGGCTATGAGCTACGAGCAGTACTTC. Translating gives CASSIDSRAMSYEQYF.

The chain recombines TRBV28 with TRBJ2-3, with TRBD1 matching over 9 bases. V shed 6 bases and J 3 bases; nucleotides not matched to a gene: 7. The CDR3 consists of 15 residues. Germline V gives CDR1 MDHEN, CDR2 SYDVKM. The CDR3 spells CASSLGQGRTDTQYF. CDR3 DNA sequence: TGTGCCAGCAGCCTTGGACAGGGGAGGACAGATACGCAGTATTTT. The full variable domain, its missing parts supplied by reference TRBV28 and TRBJ2-3, is DVKVTQSSRYLVKRTGEKVFLECVQDMDHENMFWYRQDPGLGLRLIYFSYDVKMKEKGDIPEGYSVSREKKERFSLILESASTNQTSMYLCASSLGQGRTDTQYFGPGTRLTVL.

V and J are TRBV19 and TRBJ1-1, with 7 nucleotides matching TRBD1. The V gene end was trimmed by 7 bases and the J gene end by 6 bases; junction bases not matched to a gene: 11. From germline, CDR1 is LNHDA and CDR2 SQIVND (reference sequence). This CDR3 contains 14 residues. The chain's CDR3 is CASKGDRLHSEAFF. CDR3 nucleotide sequence: TGTGCCAGTAAAGGGGACAGACTACACTCTGAAGCTTTCTTT.

The chain uses TRBV27 and TRBJ1-2, with 9 nucleotides matching TRBD1. Unmatched junction bases numbered 10, after V lost 6 bases and J lost 8 bases. The CDR3 contains 14 residues. Germline assignment: CDR1 MNHEY and CDR2 SMNVEV (reference sequence). CDR3 in DNA: TGTGCCAGCAGCCTGACCGGGACAGGGTCCGGCTACACCTTC. This translates into CASSLTGTGSGYTF.

CDR3 DNA sequence: TGTGCCAGCAGTTCCACGGGGGCCAGGCAAGAGACCCAGTACTTC. It encodes CASSSTGARQETQYF. V is TRBV25-1 and J is TRBJ2-5; D possibly matches TRBD1 or TRBD2 (6 bases each). This CDR3 comprises 15 residues. Trimming stripped 5 bases from V and 2 bases from J, with 15 bases between. Looked up from germline, CDR1 is MGHDK and CDR2 is SYGVNS.

This chain links TRBV18 with TRBJ1-2; 11 bases align to TRBD1. The germline CDR1 and CDR2 sequences are KGHSH and LQKENI. With V trimmed by 5 bases and J by 8 bases, 7 bases remained unmatched. The CDR3 loop spans 14 amino acids. CDR3 protein: CASSIGQGASGYTF. As DNA, the CDR3 is TGTGCCAGCTCAATAGGACAGGGGGCTTCAGGCTACACCTTC. The variable domain in full, with the rest retrieved from reference TRBV18 and TRBJ1-2, is NAGVMQNPRHLVRRRGQEARLRCSPMKGHSHVYWYRQLPEEGLKFMVYLQKENIIDESGMPKERFSAEFPKEGPSILRIQQVVRGDSAAYFCASSIGQGASGYTFGSGTRLTVV.

The chain joins TRBV19 to TRBJ1-2; possibly TRBD1 for D (5 bases). This CDR3 has 14 amino acids. Trimming left V 7 bases short and J 3 bases short, with 15 bases between. Germline CDR1 reads LNHDA; CDR2 reads SQIVND (reference sequence). The CDR3 region is CASTLTGAYYGYTF. CDR3 bases: TGTGCCAGTACCCTTACTGGGGCCTACTATGGCTACACCTTC.

The chain carries TRBV6-5 and TRBJ2-2, with TRBD1 matching 7 bases. The CDR3 totals 15 residues. The V segment lost 5 bases and the J segment 0 bases; nucleotides outside the gene matches: 3. Germline CDR1 MNHEY, CDR2 SVGAGI. The CDR3 DNA reads TGTGCCAGCAGTCCGGGACAGACGAACACCGGGGAGCTGTTTTTT. Translating gives CASSPGQTNTGELFF.

The V gene is TRBV6-5, the J gene TRBJ1-5; D perhaps matches TRBD1 (6 bases). Trimming shortened V by 4 bases and J by 6 bases, and 10 bases separated the two germline ends. Germline CDR1 is MNHEY and CDR2 is SVGAGI. This CDR3 comprises 13 residues. The CDR3 sequence: CASSFQGFQPQHF. CDR3 coding DNA: TGTGCCAGCAGTTTTCAGGGGTTTCAGCCCCAGCATTTT.

The chain links TRBV18 to TRBJ1-3; 7 bases agree with TRBD1. The V segment lost 5 bases and the J segment 0 bases; nucleotides outside the gene matches: 7. There are 16 residues in the CDR3. Germline V gene data show CDR1 as KGHSH and CDR2 as LQKENI. CDR3 sequence reads: CASSAGQLDSGNTIYF. CDR3 coding DNA: TGTGCCAGCTCAGCGGGACAGTTAGACTCTGGAAACACCATATATTTT.

The V gene is TRBV5-1, the J gene TRBJ1-4; 9 bases agree with TRBD1. Germline lookup yields CDR1 SGHRS and CDR2 YFSETQ. This CDR3 spans 15 amino acids. Trimming at V came to 3 bases and at J to 5 bases, leaving 5 bases not matched to a gene. The CDR3 nucleotides read TGCGCCAGCAGCTCGATGGGACAGGGAAATGAAAAACTGTTTTTT. Its translation is CASSSMGQGNEKLFF.

The chain couples TRBV7-9 to TRBJ1-1; no clear D gene. There are 14 residues in the CDR3. Germline CDR1 and CDR2: SEHNR and FQNEAQ (reference sequence). The V end lost 2 bases, the J end lost 1 base, and 8 bases lay between the germline ends. The CDR3 is CASSLNRANTEAFF. CDR3 bases: TGTGCCAGCAGCTTAAACAGAGCGAACACTGAAGCTTTCTTT.

J is TRBJ2-5 and V is TRBV2; D might be TRBD1 or TRBD2, each matching 5 bases. The CDR3 spans 15 residues. From germline, CDR1 is SNHLY and CDR2 FYNNEI. The V end lost 2 bases, the J end lost 1 base, and 11 bases lay between the germline ends. Here the CDR3 DNA reads TGTGCCAGCAGTGAACGGGGCAGACTCCAAGAGACCCAGTACTTC. Protein: CASSERGRLQETQYF. Together with reference TRBV2 and TRBJ2-5, the CDR3 gives the full variable domain: EPEVTQTPSHQVTQMGQEVILRCVPISNHLYFYWYRQILGQKVEFLVSFYNNEISEKSEIFDDQFSVERPDGSNFTLKIRSTKLEDSAMYFCASSERGRLQETQYFGPGTRLLVL.

The genes are TRBV15 and TRBJ2-7; D not certain. Trimming cost V 1 base and J 0 bases, with 13 bases left between them. This CDR3 has 16 amino acids. Germline V CDR1 and CDR2: LNHNV, YYDKDF (reference sequence). In DNA form, the CDR3 reads TGTGCCACCAGCAGAGGGGGAACCAAGAGCTCCTACGAGCAGTACTTC. Translated, it gives CATSRGGTKSSYEQYF.

The chain is built from TRBV11-3 and TRBJ1-1; weak D call: TRBD1 (6 bases). This CDR3 is built from 15 residues. Deletions cut 0 bases from V and 3 bases from J, with 11 bases between. In germline, CDR1 is SGHNT, CDR2 YENEEA. CDR3 DNA sequence: TGTGCCAGCAGCTTAGAAGGGGGGAGAGACACTGAAGCTTTCTTT. Translated: CASSLEGGRDTEAFF.